This T cell receptor beta chain emerged from a study of T cell responses to AZD1222 COVID-19 vaccine. The ends were cut back, 4 bases at V and 5 bases at J, with 12 bases in the middle. Germline V gene data show CDR1 as MNHNY and CDR2 as SVGAGI (reference sequence). This CDR3 has 14 residues. The repertoire was sequenced with immunoSEQ multiplex PCR; TCRdb's copy has only in-frame clones and lacks some. Among roughly 120,000 clones listed, about 90% were seen once. The receptor was derived from an adult in good health. The chain carries TRBV6-6 and TRBJ1-3, with a weak D call TRBD1 (5 bases). This specimen was peripheral blood, taken on day 0 of MenACWY control vaccination. The CDR3 DNA reads TGTGCCAGCAGTTCCTCAGGGAAGAGAAACACCATATATTTT. Translation: CASSSSGKRNTIYF.